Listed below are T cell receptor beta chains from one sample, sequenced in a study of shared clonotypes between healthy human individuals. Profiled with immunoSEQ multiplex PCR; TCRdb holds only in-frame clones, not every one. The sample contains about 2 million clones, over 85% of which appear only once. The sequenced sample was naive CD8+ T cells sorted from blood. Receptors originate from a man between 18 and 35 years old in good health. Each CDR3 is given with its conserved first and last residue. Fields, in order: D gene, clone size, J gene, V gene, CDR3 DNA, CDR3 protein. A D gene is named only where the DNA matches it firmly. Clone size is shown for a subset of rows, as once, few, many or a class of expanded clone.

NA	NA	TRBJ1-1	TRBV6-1	TGTGCCAGCACTTTGGGGGCAGGGAACACTGAAGCTTTCTTT	CASTLGAGNTEAFF
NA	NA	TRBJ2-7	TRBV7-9	TGTGCCAGCAGTACAGGGTCCTACGAGCAGTACTTC	CASSTGSYEQYF
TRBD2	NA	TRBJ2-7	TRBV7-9	TGTGCCAGCAGCTCTTCGGGTGGACTAGCGGTGTACGAGCAGTACTTC	CASSSSGGLAVYEQYF
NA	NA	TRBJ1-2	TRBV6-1	TGTGCCAGCAGCTCCTTGTATGGCTACACCTTC	CASSSLYGYTF
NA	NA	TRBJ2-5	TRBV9	TGTGCCAGCAGCGTAGCCAGTCAAGAGACCCAGTACTTC	CASSVASQETQYF
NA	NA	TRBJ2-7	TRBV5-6	TGTGCCAGCAGCTTATCTCTTTCCTACGAGCAGTACTTC	CASSLSLSYEQYF
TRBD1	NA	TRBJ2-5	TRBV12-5	TGTGCTAGTGGGCGGTTTGAACAGGGGTTTTTGGAGACCCAGTACTTC	CASGRFEQGFLETQYF
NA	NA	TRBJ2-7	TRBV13	TGTGCCAGCAGCTTAAGACAGGGAGGTTACGAGCAGTACTTC	CASSLRQGGYEQYF
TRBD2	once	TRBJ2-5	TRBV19	TGTGCCAGTAGTATAGGGGGAGGGACCCAAGAGACCCAGTACTTC	CASSIGGGTQETQYF
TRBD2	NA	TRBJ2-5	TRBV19	TGTGCCAGTAGCCCCGGATTAGCGGGACCAGAGACCCAGTACTTC	CASSPGLAGPETQYF
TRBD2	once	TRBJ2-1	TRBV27	TGTGCCAGCAGCCCCGGACTAGCGGAGGCCAATGAGCAGTTCTTC	CASSPGLAEANEQFF
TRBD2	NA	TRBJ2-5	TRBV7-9	TGTGCCAGCAGCCAGGGACTAGCGGGAGGCTACCAAGAGACCCAGTACTTC	CASSQGLAGGYQETQYF
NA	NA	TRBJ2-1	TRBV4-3	TGCGCCAGCAGCCAAGATCGGGCCATCAATGAGCAGTTCTTC	CASSQDRAINEQFF
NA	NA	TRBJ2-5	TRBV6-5	TGTGCCAGCACCCGGGGCCCTCACGGCCAAGAGACCCAGTACTTC	CASTRGPHGQETQYF
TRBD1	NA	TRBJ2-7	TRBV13	TGTGCCAGCAGCACCCGGGACAGATACGAGCAGTACTTC	CASSTRDRYEQYF
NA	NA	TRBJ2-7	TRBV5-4	TGTGCCAGCAGCCGAGCTAGCGAAACACCCTACGAGCAGTACTTC	CASSRASETPYEQYF
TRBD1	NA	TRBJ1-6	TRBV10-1	TGCGCCAGCACCGAGGGGGCCGGAGGCAATTCACCCCTCCACTTT	CASTEGAGGNSPLHF
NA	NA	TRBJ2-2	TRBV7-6	TGTGCCAGCAGCGCTTTGCCTAATCGGTTTTTT	CASSALPNRFF
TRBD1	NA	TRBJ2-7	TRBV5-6	TGTGCCAGCAGCTTTGGGACAGGGGGCTTCAACGAGCAGTACTTC	CASSFGTGGFNEQYF
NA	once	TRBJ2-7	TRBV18	TGTGCCAGCTCACCACTTCGGGGCGAGCAGTACTTC	CASSPLRGEQYF
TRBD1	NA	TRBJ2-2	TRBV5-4	TGTGCCAGCAGCCACCCGGGACAGGGACCCGGGGAGCTGTTTTTT	CASSHPGQGPGELFF
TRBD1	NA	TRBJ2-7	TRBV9	TGTGCCAGCAGCGTAGCTACAGGGGATTATAGCGAGCAGTACTTC	CASSVATGDYSEQYF
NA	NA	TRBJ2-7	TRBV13	TGTGCCAGCAGCTTTTCGGGGGCCGGTGCCTACGAGCAGTACTTC	CASSFSGAGAYEQYF
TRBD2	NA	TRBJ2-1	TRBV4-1	TGCGCCAGCAGCCAACGTCGGGGGGGCCGGTACAATGAGCAGTTCTTC	CASSQRRGGRYNEQFF
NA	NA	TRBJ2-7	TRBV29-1	TGCAGCGCGTTAGGGTACGAGCAGTACTTC	CSALGYEQYF
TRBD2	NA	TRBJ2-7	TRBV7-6	TGTGCCAGCAGCTCACCCCCGGGACTAGCGGGCTCTAACTCCTACGAGCAGTACTTC	CASSSPPGLAGSNSYEQYF
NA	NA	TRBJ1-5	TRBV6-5	TGTGCCAGCAGTTACTCGGCAAGCAATCAGCCCCAGCATTTT	CASSYSASNQPQHF
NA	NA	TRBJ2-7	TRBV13	TGTGCCAGCAGCTTAAGTCCCGACTACGAGCAGTACTTC	CASSLSPDYEQYF
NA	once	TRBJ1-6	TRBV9	TGTGCCAGCAGCGTAAAACCCCACGGATTGAATTCACCCCTCCACTTT	CASSVKPHGLNSPLHF
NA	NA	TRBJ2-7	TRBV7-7	TGTGCTAGCAGCTTACTGGGGGACGCCGAGCAGTACTTC	CASSLLGDAEQYF
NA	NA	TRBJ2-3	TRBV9	TGTGCCAGCAGCGTAGGGGTGGGAGGGACACCTAGCACAGATACGCAGTATTTT	CASSVGVGGTPSTDTQYF
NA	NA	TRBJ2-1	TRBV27	TGTGCCAGCAGGTGGACCGCGACACTAAAAAACAATGAGCAGTTCTTC	CASRWTATLKNNEQFF
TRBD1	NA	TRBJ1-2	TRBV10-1	TGCGCCAGCAGCGAAGGGACAGGAGGCTATGGCTACACCTTC	CASSEGTGGYGYTF
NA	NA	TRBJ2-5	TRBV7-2	TGTGCCAGCAGCTTAGAGAAAGAGGCGGTCACACATAGAGAGACCCAGTACTTC	CASSLEKEAVTHRETQYF
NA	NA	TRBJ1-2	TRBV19	TGTGCCAGTAGTCCGGCAGCCCTAGACTATGGCTACACCTTC	CASSPAALDYGYTF
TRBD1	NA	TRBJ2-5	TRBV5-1	TGCGCCAGCAGCGTTGGGACAGGGGGCTTGATTAGTGAGACCCAGTACTTC	CASSVGTGGLISETQYF
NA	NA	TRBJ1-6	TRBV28	TGTGCCACAGGACTGACACCCCTCCACTTT	CATGLTPLHF
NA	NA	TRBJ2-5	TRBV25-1	TGTGCCAGCAGTGAATGGGGAGGCGTGAAGGAGGGGCAAGAGACCCAGTACTTC	CASSEWGGVKEGQETQYF
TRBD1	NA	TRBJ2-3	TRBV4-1	TGCGCCAGCAGCCATCAGACAGGGGGGGACACAGATACGCAGTATTTT	CASSHQTGGDTDTQYF
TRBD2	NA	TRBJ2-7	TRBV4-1	TGCGCCAGCAGCCAGCTCCTAGCGGGAGGGTCCTACGAGCAGTACTTC	CASSQLLAGGSYEQYF
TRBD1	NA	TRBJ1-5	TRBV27	TGTGCCAGCAGTTTAATGGGACAGGGAGGAGGGCCCCAGCATTTT	CASSLMGQGGGPQHF
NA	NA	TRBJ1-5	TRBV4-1	TGCGCCAGCAGCCAAGAAGAAACAGGGAGAATAGGAAGCAATCAGCCCCAGCATTTT	CASSQEETGRIGSNQPQHF
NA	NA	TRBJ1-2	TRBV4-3	TGCGCCAGCAGCCAAGATCTGGGGTATGGCTACACCTTC	CASSQDLGYGYTF
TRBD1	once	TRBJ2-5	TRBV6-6	TGTGCCAGCAGTTACCCTTGGGACAGCTCACAAGAGACCCAGTACTTC	CASSYPWDSSQETQYF
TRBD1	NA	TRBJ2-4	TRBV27	TGTGCCAGCAGTCGTGGGGACAGGGAGGGCAAAAACATTCAGTACTTC	CASSRGDREGKNIQYF
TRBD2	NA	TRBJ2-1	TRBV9	TGTGCCAGCAGCGGGACTAGCGCTTTTCAGTTCTTC	CASSGTSAFQFF
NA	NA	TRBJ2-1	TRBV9	TGTGCCAGCAGCGTATCAGGATATGAGCAGTTCTTC	CASSVSGYEQFF
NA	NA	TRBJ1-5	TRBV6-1	TGTGCCAGCAGTGAAGGACCCAGAGAGCGGTATTTGGGCAATCAGCCCCAGCATTTT	CASSEGPRERYLGNQPQHF
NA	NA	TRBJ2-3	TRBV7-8	TGTGCCAGCAGCTTCGGGGACACAGATACGCAGTATTTT	CASSFGDTDTQYF
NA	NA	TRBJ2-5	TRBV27	TGTGCCAGCAGTTTACAGGGAATGAGGGAGACCCAGTACTTC	CASSLQGMRETQYF